This T cell receptor (beta chain) was captured in a study of metastatic and nonmetastatic thyroid tumors. Study-wide results and caveats: Malignant tumors reportedly showed significantly higher TCR beta diversity than benign nodules in both blood and tumor.

Nobody among the patients had been given any treatment before thyroid surgery. The length of the CDR3 is 13 residues. The J segment lost 8 bases and the V segment lost 5 bases, leaving 4 bases of the junction unmatched. The germline V gene encodes CDR1 WSHSY and CDR2 SAAADI. This clone has ten or more counts. Antigen specificity is unknown. MiXCR reprocessed the PCR reads for TCRdb. Found here are 64,000 or so clones, about 17% of them singletons; the top ten hold almost 9.5%. The chain uses TRBV10-2 and TRBJ1-3, with 9 bases fitting TRBD1. What was sequenced was blood. The clonotype originates from a male donor with papillary thyroid cancer or a benign thyroid nodule (not recorded which). Some clones in this sample may be carry-over from other donors' samples. CDR3 in amino acids: CASSRDRADTIYF. The CDR3 coding sequence is TGCGCCAGCAGTAGGGACAGGGCTGACACCATATATTTT.